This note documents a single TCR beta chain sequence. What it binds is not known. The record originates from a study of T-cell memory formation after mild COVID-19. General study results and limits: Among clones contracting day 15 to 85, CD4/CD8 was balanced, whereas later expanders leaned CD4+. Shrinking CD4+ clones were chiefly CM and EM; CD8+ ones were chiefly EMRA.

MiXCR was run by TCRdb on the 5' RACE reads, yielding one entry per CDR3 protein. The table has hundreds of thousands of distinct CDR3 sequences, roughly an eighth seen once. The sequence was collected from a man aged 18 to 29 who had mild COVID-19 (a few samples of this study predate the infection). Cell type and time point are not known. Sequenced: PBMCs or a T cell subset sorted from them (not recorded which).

The CDR3 reads CASSLRGDIYEQYF. In DNA, the CDR3 is TGTGCCAGCAGTTTGCGGGGGGACATCTACGAGCAGTACTTC. The chain couples TRBV27 to TRBJ2-7; 8 bases line up with TRBD2. Germline assignment: CDR1 MNHEY and CDR2 SMNVEV (reference sequence). The CDR3 totals 14 residues. Losses at the gene ends were 3 bases for V and 3 bases for J; bases not matched to a gene: 4.